These 20 T cell receptor beta chains share one sample of origin, sequenced in a study of blood T cell repertoires in COVID-19. Using immunoSEQ multiplex PCR, the repertoire was profiled, and TCRdb retains in-frame clones only, with some absent. Of around 260,000 clones in the sample, around 87% were seen once. The sample was peripheral blood. Receptors originate from a woman aged 35 to 49 who had recovered from COVID-19.

The chain links TRBV11-3 to TRBJ1-3, with no clear D. The V end was cut by 5 bases, the J end by 4 bases, with 12 bases between. Germline CDR1 and CDR2: SGHNT and YENEEA. The CDR3 contains 14 residues. As DNA, the CDR3 is TGTGCCAGCAGCGAGGGTTCAGCAGGAAACACCATATATTTT. Encoded protein: CASSEGSAGNTIYF.

V usage is TRBV5-1 and J usage is TRBJ2-7; 8 bases are a match to TRBD1. The CDR3 length is 12 residues. The ends lost 5 bases at V and 6 bases at J; junction bases unmatched: 4. Looked up from germline, CDR1 is SGHRS and CDR2 is YFSETQ. CDR3 nucleotides: TGCGCCAGCAGATCTACAGGGGGCGAGCAGTACTTC. It is translated as CASRSTGGEQYF.

The gene calls are TRBV9 and TRBJ1-6; 8 bases map to TRBD1. Trimming cost V 4 bases and J 10 bases; bases outside gene matches: 10. Germline CDR1 and CDR2: SGDLS and YYNGEE. This CDR3 is 15 amino acids long. CDR3 sequence reads: CASSTTGTGRSPLHF. The CDR3 nucleotides are TGTGCCAGCAGCACTACCGGGACAGGACGATCACCCCTCCACTTT.

This clone was recorded once. This sample also contains other DNA sequences that code for the same CDR3. This sequence joins TRBV7-2 and TRBJ2-7; 8 positions agree with TRBD1. The junction had 6 bases not matched to a gene; V was cut back by 1 base and J by 4 bases. Germline V gene lookup returns CDR1 SGHTA and CDR2 FQGNSA. The CDR3 length is 15 residues. CDR3 sequence: CASSLVAGGLYEQYF. As DNA, the CDR3 is TGTGCCAGCAGCTTAGTGGCAGGGGGCTTATACGAGCAGTACTTC. Based on the CDR3 plus reference TRBV7-2 and TRBJ2-7, the full variable domain is GAGVSQSPSNKVTEKGKDVELRCDPISGHTALYWYRQSLGQGLEFLIYFQGNSAPDKSGLPSDRFSAERTGGSVSTLTIQRTQQEDSAVYLCASSLVAGGLYEQYFGPGTRLTVT.

The sample holds one count of this clone. The genes are TRBV7-9 and TRBJ1-5; D unresolved. CDR1 SEHNR and CDR2 FQNEAQ come from the germline V gene (reference sequence). Trimming cost V 5 bases and J 2 bases, with 16 bases left between them. The CDR3 is 16 residues long. CDR3 in amino acids: CASSQTGIWGNQPQHF. The CDR3 DNA is TGTGCCAGCAGCCAGACGGGGATTTGGGGCAATCAGCCCCAGCATTTT. The variable domain in full, with the rest retrieved from reference TRBV7-9 and TRBJ1-5, is DTGVSQNPRHKITKRGQNVTFRCDPISEHNRLYWYRQTLGQGPEFLTYFQNEAQLEKSRLLSDRFSAERPKGSFSTLEIQRTEQGDSAMYLCASSQTGIWGNQPQHFGDGTRLSIL.

This chain joins TRBV7-2 and TRBJ1-6; 9 bases agree with TRBD1. The germline gives CDR1 SGHTA, CDR2 FQGNSA. This CDR3 region has 15 residues. Unmatched junction bases numbered 10, after V lost 5 bases and J lost 11 bases. In DNA, the CDR3 is TGTGCCAGCAGCACCCACAGGGGGCACGAGGCACCCCTCCACTTT. Encoded protein: CASSTHRGHEAPLHF.

The J gene is TRBJ1-5, the V gene TRBV3-1 (or the pseudogene TRBV3-2); D perhaps matches TRBD1 (5 bases). The CDR3 loop spans 14 amino acids. The germline V and J ends were trimmed by 4 bases and 6 bases, with 13 bases remaining between them. Germline assignment: CDR1 LGHDT and CDR2 YNNKEL (reference sequence). CDR3 sequence reads: CASSRSGFGQPQHF. The CDR3 DNA follows: TGTGCCAGCAGCCGTTCAGGGTTTGGTCAGCCCCAGCATTTT.

This chain uses TRBV10-1 with TRBJ1-2; unclear D gene. Trimming left V 0 bases short and J 3 bases short, with 23 bases between. This CDR3 region has 19 residues. Germline lookup yields CDR1 WNHNN and CDR2 SYGVQD (reference sequence). The CDR3 DNA follows: TGCGCCAGCAGTGAGTCAGTTAATCGTCCACGGCGGGCCTACTATGGCTACACCTTC. Its translation: CASSESVNRPRRAYYGYTF.

The chain couples TRBV2 to TRBJ1-1; 12 nucleotides match TRBD1. This CDR3 has 15 amino acids. Germline trimming cut 7 bases from V and 6 bases from J; bases unmatched to any gene: 9. CDR1 is SNHLY and CDR2 is FYNNEI in the germline V gene. This CDR3 is CASTLLGTGGSEAFF. The CDR3 coding sequence is TGTGCCAGCACCCTATTAGGGACAGGGGGCTCTGAAGCTTTCTTT.

This chain connects TRBV20-1 to TRBJ1-2; D not resolved. V was clipped by 6 bases and J by 3 bases, with 5 bases between them. Per the germline V gene, CDR1 is DFQATT and CDR2 is SNEGSKA (reference sequence). This CDR3 contains 10 residues. The CDR3 bases are TGCAGTGCAGGAGACTATGGCTACACCTTC. Protein sequence: CSAGDYGYTF.

For this clone: The same CDR3 is also encoded by other DNA sequences in this sample. This rearrangement joins TRBV5-1 to TRBJ1-2; a weak D match, TRBD1 (6 bases). Trimming took off 0 bases at V and 5 bases at J, with 8 bases between the two ends. The CDR3 has 13 amino acids. Germline V gene data show CDR1 as SGHRS and CDR2 as YFSETQ. CDR3 nucleotides: TGCGCCAGCAGCTTGGGGACAGTTTATGGCTACACCTTC. Encoded protein: CASSLGTVYGYTF.

In this sample, this clone turned up a few times. The chain is built from TRBV18 and TRBJ1-2, with D uncertain. Trimming left V 1 base short and J 6 bases short, with 15 bases between. This CDR3 has 15 residues. The V gene's germline CDR1 is KGHSH and CDR2 LQKENI. CDR3 sequence reads: CASSPLGKRSDGYTF. Written as DNA, the CDR3 is TGTGCCAGCTCACCACTCGGGAAAAGAAGCGATGGCTACACCTTC.

The chain is built from TRBV18 and TRBJ1-1; unclear D gene. CDR1 and CDR2 (germline): KGHSH, LQKENI. The CDR3 totals 17 residues. V dropped 6 bases and J dropped 2 bases, with 22 bases sitting between them. CDR3 sequence (DNA): TGTGCCAGCTCCCCGAAAATTGTGCGGGCAAAAAACACTGAAGCTTTCTTT. Translating it yields CASSPKIVRAKNTEAFF.

The chain carries TRBV4-3 and TRBJ2-5; 13 nucleotides agree with TRBD2. Per the germline V gene, CDR1 is LGHNA and CDR2 is YSLEER. V was pared by 1 base and J by 4 bases, with 0 bases of the junction left unmatched. This CDR3 region has 15 residues. CDR3 loop: CASSQGLAGGETQYF. Written as DNA, the CDR3 is TGCGCCAGCAGCCAAGGACTAGCGGGGGGAGAGACCCAGTACTTC.

The rearrangement joins TRBV5-5 to TRBJ1-2; the D gene is possibly TRBD1 (6 bases). Germline V gives CDR1 SGHKS, CDR2 YYEKEE (reference sequence). CDR3 length: 14 amino acids. The germline V and J ends were trimmed by 3 bases and 3 bases, with 12 bases remaining between them. The DNA of the CDR3 is TGTGCCAGCAGCTCCGGACAGTTTGACTATGGCTACACCTTC. It is translated as CASSSGQFDYGYTF. The full variable domain, its missing parts supplied by reference TRBV5-5 and TRBJ1-2, is DAGVTQSPTHLIKTRGQQVTLRCSPISGHKSVSWYQQVLGQGPQFIFQYYEKEERGRGNFPDRFSARQFPNYSSELNVNALLLGDSALYLCASSSGQFDYGYTFGSGTRLTVV.

CDR3 loop: CASSPWGVTNEKLFF. CDR3 in DNA: TGTGCCAGCAGCCCGTGGGGGGTAACTAATGAAAAACTGTTTTTT. The chain uses TRBV28 and TRBJ1-4, with D possibly being TRBD1 (5 bases). The CDR3 has 15 amino acids. The germline gives CDR1 MDHEN, CDR2 SYDVKM. Deletions cut 6 bases from V and 1 base from J, with 12 bases between.

A single count supports this clone. This chain uses TRBV4-3 with TRBJ1-5; weak D call: TRBD1 (5 bases). This CDR3 spans 12 amino acids. CDR1 is LGHNA and CDR2 is YSLEER in the germline V gene. With 2 bases removed from V and 9 bases from J, the gap between germline ends came to 8 bases. CDR3 DNA sequence: TGCGCCAGCAGCCAAAGCGGGGGGCCCCAGCATTTT. Protein: CASSQSGGPQHF.

The chain has TRBV7-3 and TRBJ2-7; TRBD1 agrees at 7 bases. This CDR3 is 15 amino acids long. V was pared by 1 base and J by 0 bases, with 3 bases of the junction left unmatched. Germline CDR1 reads SGHTA; CDR2 reads FQGTGA. CDR3 nucleotide sequence: TGTGCCAGCAGCTTAAGAGGGGGCCCCTCCTACGAGCAGTACTTC. This sequence encodes CASSLRGGPSYEQYF.

This clone was seen a few times. The chain uses TRBV11-2 and TRBJ2-7, with a tentative D call TRBD2 (6 bases). The length of the CDR3 is 13 residues. Germline assignment: CDR1 SGHAT and CDR2 FQNNGV. V dropped 3 bases and J dropped 6 bases, with 12 bases sitting between them. This chain's CDR3 is CASSLRDFGEQYF. CDR3 DNA sequence: TGTGCCAGCAGCTTGCGGGACTTCGGCGAGCAGTACTTC.

The CDR3 sequence is CASSSGGGAHNEQFF. CDR3 in DNA: TGCGCCAGCAGCTCCGGGGGAGGGGCACACAATGAGCAGTTCTTC. The chain carries TRBV5-1 and TRBJ2-1, with 7 bases identical to TRBD2. J lost 5 bases, V lost 3 bases, and 8 bases had no gene match. CDR3 length: 15 amino acids. Germline V gene lookup returns CDR1 SGHRS and CDR2 YFSETQ.